The entry that follows covers one TCR beta chain sequence. Its antigen is currently unknown. Using immunoSEQ multiplex PCR, the repertoire was profiled, and TCRdb retains in-frame clones only, with some absent. This sample has about 24,000 clones, with approximately 84% found just once. Trimming cost V 3 bases and J 3 bases; bases outside gene matches: 7. Germline V gene lookup returns CDR1 SGHRS and CDR2 YFSETQ. This CDR3 is 15 amino acids long. This record comes from a study of T cells in localized non-small cell lung cancer. Study-level results: Uninvolved adjacent lung showed the highest T cell clonality, exceeding tumor.

The receptor was isolated from a male donor aged 60 or older with stage II squamous cell lung carcinoma. The chain joins TRBV5-1 to TRBJ1-1; TRBD1 matches 8 bases. Sequencing was performed on peripheral blood, taken before any cancer treatment. CDR3 protein: CASSSLETGDTEAFF. CDR3 in DNA: TGCGCCAGCAGCTCGCTCGAGACAGGGGACACTGAAGCTTTCTTT.